The TCR beta chain under discussion was sequenced for a study of technical replicates of blood from four donors. Data came from immunoSEQ multiplex PCR; TCRdb stores just in-frame clones and leaves some out. The table shows about 100,000 clones, with 85% to 95% occurring only once. V lost 1 base and J lost 5, with 12 bases in between. CDR3 size: 14 residues. The V gene's germline CDR1 is MNHEY and CDR2 SMNVEV (reference sequence). This chain connects TRBV27 to TRBJ2-7; perhaps TRBD1 as D (5 bases). Specimen: T cells isolated from PBMCs. The clonotype originates from a human donor in good health. CDR3 DNA sequence: TGTGCCAGCAGTTTATATCAGGGAACGCACGAGCAGTACTTC. Its translation is CASSLYQGTHEQYF.